The clone carrying this TCR beta chain appeared a few times. The antigen is unknown. The data were taken from a study of cytomegalovirus exposure and HLA in healthy donors. Primers included in the PCR were 60 Vbeta and 13 Jbeta primers. Sequencing used immunoSEQ multiplex PCR; TCRdb keeps in-frame clones, though not all of them. The sample includes 150,000 to 200,000 clones, under 80% of them seen just once. Study-wide results and caveats: Researchers reportedly found TCR beta sequences accurately predicted most subjects' HLA-A and HLA-B alleles. Presence/absence analyses treated sequencing depth as roughly uniform across donors. The study labeled fewer than 200 TCR beta chains cytomegalovirus-associated.

CDR1 is WNHNN and CDR2 is SYGVQD in the germline V gene (reference sequence). CDR3 length: 15 amino acids. The V segment lost 7 bases and the J segment 2 bases; nucleotides outside the gene matches: 9. The receptor's source is a man aged 35-49 years in good health and CMV-seronegative. Sequencing was carried out using PBMCs. The gene calls are TRBV10-1 and TRBJ2-7; 9 nucleotides line up with TRBD1. The CDR3 reads CASNTTGTGTYEQYF. The DNA for the CDR3 is TGCGCCAGCAACACCACCGGGACAGGGACCTACGAGCAGTACTTC.